These T cell receptor beta chains were read from a single sample in a study of T cells in Graves' hyperthyroidism and ophthalmopathy. TCRdb passed the multiplex PCR reads through MiXCR, listing each CDR3 protein once. The table includes 300,000 to 400,000 distinct CDR3 sequences, 20% to 25% detected once. Sequenced input: blood. The receptors were sampled from a woman aged 50 to 60 with Graves' hyperthyroidism. CDR3s include the opening cysteine and the closing phenylalanine or tryptophan.

v_gene: TRBV10-3
CDR3aa: CAISEPQGNTEAFF

v_gene: TRBV30
CDR3aa: CAWSRSASYEQYF

v_gene: TRBV9
CDR3aa: CASSVGTGVYNEQFF

v_gene: TRBV28
CDR3aa: CASSPGGGVYGYTF

v_gene: TRBV10-3
CDR3aa: CAISDYGQGTDTQYF

v_gene: TRBV28
CDR3aa: CASRGGGYNEQFF

v_gene: TRBV5-1
CDR3aa: CASSRTGGNTEAFF

v_gene: TRBV6-1
CDR3aa: CASSEFMGQGARGYTF

v_gene: TRBV12-3/TRBV12-4
CDR3aa: CASRRAGSETQYF

v_gene: TRBV24-1
CDR3aa: CATSAGTFEQYF

v_gene: TRBV18
CDR3aa: CASSLGTFVSYEQYF

v_gene: TRBV20-1
CDR3aa: CSARDPGRGIRNIQYF

v_gene: TRBV3-1
CDR3aa: CASSQEVVGPYNEQFF

v_gene: TRBV10-3
CDR3aa: CAISRGTVGYTF

v_gene: TRBV2
CDR3aa: CASSERTGGAKTQYF

v_gene: TRBV7-2
CDR3aa: CASSPQLAGGTDTQYF

v_gene: TRBV10-3
CDR3aa: CAIRKRGEGNTGELFF

v_gene: TRBV6-1
CDR3aa: CASSEAGTASSYNSPLHF

v_gene: TRBV7-2
CDR3aa: CASSLIETQYF

v_gene: TRBV4-1
CDR3aa: CASSQVGAGGILNEQFF

v_gene: TRBV6-1
CDR3aa: CASNPQGQNQPQHF

v_gene: TRBV28
CDR3aa: CASSRDRDRQETQYF

v_gene: TRBV12-3/TRBV12-4
CDR3aa: CASSRPSDRVNEQFF

v_gene: TRBV29-1
CDR3aa: CSLHDYNEQFF

v_gene: TRBV20-1
CDR3aa: CSARGGQADSPLHF

v_gene: TRBV20-1
CDR3aa: CSAREGREGWTDTQYF

v_gene: TRBV18
CDR3aa: CASTPQTAETQYF

v_gene: TRBV24-1
CDR3aa: CATSDFSGNEQFF

v_gene: TRBV20-1
CDR3aa: CSARKVTSGISYEQYF

v_gene: TRBV20-1
CDR3aa: CSARGDSTDTQYF

v_gene: TRBV27
CDR3aa: CASSSTDYLSYEQYF

v_gene: TRBV11-2
CDR3aa: CASSAQENTEAFF

v_gene: TRBV5-1
CDR3aa: CASLGAAGGSTDTQYF

v_gene: TRBV2
CDR3aa: CASHGSGGSGNEQYF

v_gene: TRBV20-1
CDR3aa: CSAPVRTGGSYNEQFF

v_gene: TRBV6-1
CDR3aa: CASSRGGGAGSPEQYF

v_gene: TRBV20-1
CDR3aa: CSARDLRGGGEQFF

v_gene: TRBV20-1
CDR3aa: CSVGSGESYEQYF

v_gene: TRBV11-2
CDR3aa: CASSHPGQVGAFF

v_gene: TRBV29-1
CDR3aa: CSVDAGITNNEQFF

v_gene: TRBV11-3
CDR3aa: CASSPQGGGYEQYF

v_gene: TRBV11-2
CDR3aa: CASSSVSGPHSYEQYF

v_gene: TRBV27
CDR3aa: CASILRLAGGGTGELFF

v_gene: TRBV6-5
CDR3aa: CASSYVQGYEQYF

v_gene: TRBV20-1
CDR3aa: CSASGGASGANVLTF

v_gene: TRBV7-8
CDR3aa: CASSLARLAGHAGELFF

v_gene: TRBV6-1
CDR3aa: CAINPGGNTIYF

v_gene: TRBV7-9
CDR3aa: CASSPTFFSYEQYF

v_gene: TRBV18
CDR3aa: CASSPPTGPPKTQYF

v_gene: TRBV4-2
CDR3aa: CASSQGAGNSPLHF

v_gene: TRBV6-6
CDR3aa: CASSYSTGTGPYEQYF

v_gene: TRBV3-1
CDR3aa: CASSHAPGRTAQLPNTEAFF

v_gene: TRBV29-1
CDR3aa: CSVSGQNTEAFF

v_gene: TRBV20-1
CDR3aa: CSARKGNGNQPQHF

v_gene: TRBV18
CDR3aa: CASPPGGRAYEQYF

v_gene: TRBV7-6
CDR3aa: CASSLAFRDSHGVNEQFF

v_gene: TRBV24-1
CDR3aa: CATRSSGNTIYF

v_gene: TRBV6-1
CDR3aa: CASAATGGLREKLFF

v_gene: TRBV7-3
CDR3aa: CASSFGSGSYNEQFF

v_gene: TRBV12-3/TRBV12-4
CDR3aa: CASSADRGIDTQYF